Given below is one T cell receptor beta chain in context. The data belong to a study of blood T cells in healthy people across ages. The use of a sample-barcoded 5' primer and a J-beta primer mix characterized a second PCR of roughly 7 to 11 cycles. Via MiXCR, TCRdb re-called the 5' RACE reads, giving one row per CDR3 protein. This table has some 370,000 distinct CDR3 sequences, approximately 51% appearing once. Sequencing was carried out using blood. This sequence was found in a man aged 55 to 69 in good health.

CDR3 amino acids: CSARDASGGVSDTQYF. DNA of the CDR3: TGCAGTGCTAGAGACGCGTCAGGGGGGGTGTCAGATACGCAGTATTTT. The chain carries TRBV20-1 and TRBJ2-3; either TRBD1 or TRBD2 may supply D (7 bases each). The CDR3 is 16 amino acids. Germline CDR1 DFQATT, CDR2 SNEGSKA (reference sequence). V was shortened by 0 bases and J by 4 bases, with 17 bases between the two germline ends.